This entry lists 2 T cell receptor beta chains sequenced from one sample in a study of T cells in Graves' hyperthyroidism and ophthalmopathy (dated by TCRdb to the late 2010s). Library prep was done by multiplex PCR. The listed sequencing device is Illumina HiSeq 2000. The TCR beta CDR3 regions were amplified from RNA transcripts. The first round of RT-PCR for the TCR CDR3 was performed with the HTBI primer set and the Qiagen OneStep RT-PCR kit. TCRdb reran the public reads through fastp at Q25 and MiXCR, keeping productive beta chains. Records with the same CDR3 protein are collapsed into one entry carrying the most frequent genes and DNA. The sample table shows hundreds of thousands of distinct CDR3 sequences, and around 15% are seen once. Of the sample, around 3.5% falls within the top ten clones. The sample consisted of blood. Receptors were obtained from a woman aged 40 to 50 with Graves' ophthalmopathy.

Points on this clonotype: The junction shows a germline mismatch at one end, possibly a read error. The chain recombines TRBV7-8 with TRBJ2-7; D is ambiguous. This CDR3 is built from 12 residues. Per the germline V gene, CDR1 is SGHVS and CDR2 is FQNEAQ. The CDR3 spells CASSRIEYEQYF. The CDR3 nucleotides read TGCGCCAGCAGCCGCATTGAATACGAGCAGTACTTC. Full variable domain (missing parts from reference TRBV7-8 and TRBJ2-7): GAGVSQSPRYKVAKRGQDVALRCDPISGHVSLFWYQQALGQGPEFLTYFQNEAQLDKSGLPSDRFFAERPEGSVSTLKIQRTQQEDSAVYLCASSRIEYEQYFGPGTRLTVT.

In this sample, this clonotype turned up many times. The rearrangement links TRBV6-1 to TRBJ1-5, with D possibly being TRBD1 (5 bases). CDR1 is MNHNS, CDR2 SASEGT, per germline. V was shortened by 5 bases and J by 3 bases, with 14 bases between the two germline ends. The CDR3 runs to 15 residues. As DNA, the CDR3 is TGTGCCAGCAGTCCTACAGGACGGGACAATCAGCCCCAGCATTTT. Translating gives CASSPTGRDNQPQHF.